A selection of T cell receptor beta chains follows, all from one sample in a study of a mutant IDH1 vaccine in newly diagnosed glioma. Assay used: immunoSEQ multiplex PCR; TCRdb lists only in-frame clones, some missing. This sample has about 64,000 clones; roughly 74% occur once, and the top ten carry over 4%. No antigens are known for them. The input for sequencing was PBMCs, taken from a glioma patient whose treatment included an IDH1 peptide vaccine. These receptors all come from a man aged 50 to 59 with glioma. Each CDR3 is given with its conserved first and last residue. D genes are given only for firm matches. Only part of the rows carry a size: once, few, many, or a class if the clone is expanded.

len	d_gene	v_gene	abundance	j_gene	CDR3nt	CDR3aa
13	-	TRBV6-5	-	TRBJ1-1	TGTGCCAGCAGTTTCGAACTTCGCACTGAAGCTTTCTTT	CASSFELRTEAFF
13	-	TRBV29-1	-	TRBJ2-1	TGCAGCGTTCGACTATCCCTCTACAATGAGCAGTTCTTC	CSVRLSLYNEQFF
15	-	TRBV27	-	TRBJ2-7	TGTGCCAGCAGCCCCCAGGGGACGGGGTCCTACGAGCAGTACTTC	CASSPQGTGSYEQYF
14	-	TRBV19	once	TRBJ1-1	TGTGCCAGTAGCAATCGGGACTGGAACACTGAAGCTTTCTTT	CASSNRDWNTEAFF
16	-	TRBV7-2	-	TRBJ1-3	TGTGCCAGCAGCTTTGGACGACACCGAGCTGGAAACACCATATATTTT	CASSFGRHRAGNTIYF
17	-	TRBV4-2	-	TRBJ1-3	TGTGCCAGCAGCCAGGGCCTGACAGCGGGACTTGGAAACACCATATATTTT	CASSQGLTAGLGNTIYF
12	-	TRBV25-1	-	TRBJ1-1	TGTGCCACTTCGCTAGGGGGCACTGAAGCTTTCTTT	CATSLGGTEAFF
13	-	TRBV10-3	few	TRBJ1-5	TGTGCCATCAGTGAGCTGGGGGGTCAGCCCCAGCATTTT	CAISELGGQPQHF
15	-	TRBV5-4	-	TRBJ1-2	TGTGCCAGCAGCTCGGACGGGGCCCGGGGGTATGGCTACACCTTC	CASSSDGARGYGYTF
14	-	TRBV9	-	TRBJ1-5	TGTGCCAGCAGCGTAGGGCAGCGCAATCAGCCCCAGCATTTT	CASSVGQRNQPQHF
13	-	TRBV9	-	TRBJ2-3	TGTGCCAGCAGCGTAGAGGTCCAAAACACGCAGTATTTT	CASSVEVQNTQYF
15	-	TRBV18	-	TRBJ2-4	TGTGCCAGCTCACGGCTGCAGGGGGAGGGAAGCATTCAGTACTTC	CASSRLQGEGSIQYF
14	-	TRBV2	-	TRBJ2-7	TGTGCCAGCAGTGAAAGGAAGGGTTCCTACGAGCAGTACTTC	CASSERKGSYEQYF
13	-	TRBV12-5	-	TRBJ1-1	TGTGCTAGTGGGATCTACACGAACACTGAAGCTTTCTTT	CASGIYTNTEAFF
13	TRBD1	TRBV30	-	TRBJ1-5	TGTGCCTGGAGTCTACAGGGGAAAGGGCCCCAGCATTTT	CAWSLQGKGPQHF
13	-	TRBV7-9	-	TRBJ2-5	TGTGCCAGCAGCTTTGGGGGGCAAGAGACCCAGTACTTC	CASSFGGQETQYF
15	-	TRBV6-1	-	TRBJ1-3	TGTGCCAGCAGTGAAGCGCTTGGTTCCGGAAACACCATATATTTT	CASSEALGSGNTIYF
17	TRBD1	TRBV25-1	few	TRBJ1-5	TGTGCCAGCAGTGACCCCCGGACAGGGGAGGGCAATCAGCCCCAGCATTTT	CASSDPRTGEGNQPQHF
15	-	TRBV4-2	-	TRBJ2-2	TGTGCCAGCAAACCGGCGGGGCTTCACACCGGGGAGCTGTTTTTT	CASKPAGLHTGELFF
14	-	TRBV6-5	-	TRBJ1-1	TGTGCCAGCAGTTACTCTAGGGGGAACACTGAAGCTTTCTTT	CASSYSRGNTEAFF
14	-	TRBV11-2	-	TRBJ2-3	TGTGCCAGCAGCCCCGGGACTAGCACAGATACGCAGTATTTT	CASSPGTSTDTQYF
15	-	TRBV27	-	TRBJ1-4	TGTGCCAGCAGTTTCGGGGGGGCTTCTAATGAAAAACTGTTTTTT	CASSFGGASNEKLFF
16	TRBD1	TRBV7-9	-	TRBJ1-1	TGTGCCAGCAGCCCCCAAACCCGGACAGGGTACACTGAAGCTTTCTTT	CASSPQTRTGYTEAFF
16	-	TRBV7-2	-	TRBJ1-2	TGTGCCAGCAGTTTAGTGGCGGGGGGTAAGGACTATGGCTACACCTTC	CASSLVAGGKDYGYTF
11	-	TRBV30	few	TRBJ1-1	TGTGCCTGGAGCAGGGTGAGTGAAGCTTTCTTT	CAWSRVSEAFF
15	-	TRBV5-1	-	TRBJ1-4	TGCGCCAGCAGCTTTGACAACCAGCGTAATGAAAAACTGTTTTTT	CASSFDNQRNEKLFF
14	-	TRBV7-2	few	TRBJ1-5	TGTGCCAGCACGTCCGGGGGGGGTAATCAGCCCCAGCATTTT	CASTSGGGNQPQHF
13	-	TRBV30	-	TRBJ2-1	TGTGCCTGGAGTAGACGGAATATCCATGAGCAGTTCTTC	CAWSRRNIHEQFF
16	TRBD2	TRBV5-6	-	TRBJ2-5	TGTGCCAGCAGCCAACCCGGGACTAGCGGTCAAGAGACCCAGTACTTC	CASSQPGTSGQETQYF
15	-	TRBV6-5	-	TRBJ2-1	TGTGCCAGCCGGGACACCTTGAGCTCCTACAATGAGCAGTTCTTC	CASRDTLSSYNEQFF
13	-	TRBV6-6	-	TRBJ2-1	TGTGCCAGTCTGCGGGGCCTGGGAAATGAGCAGTTCTTC	CASLRGLGNEQFF
14	-	TRBV9	-	TRBJ1-1	TGTGCCAGCAGCCCGCCCGCAGGACGGTATGAAGCTTTCTTT	CASSPPAGRYEAFF
14	-	TRBV6-6	-	TRBJ1-3	TGTGCCACCCAGGCGGATAATACCGGAAACACCATATATTTT	CATQADNTGNTIYF
17	-	TRBV4-3	-	TRBJ1-4	TGCGCCAGCAGCCAAGGAAGGATTTTAGGGACTAATGAAAAACTGTTTTTT	CASSQGRILGTNEKLFF
15	-	TRBV4-3	-	TRBJ2-1	TGCGCCAGCAGCCAAGAGTGGCAAAGCGTTGGTGAGCAGTTCTTC	CASSQEWQSVGEQFF
16	TRBD2	TRBV7-9	-	TRBJ2-7	TGTGCCAGCAGCCCCTTGGGGACTAGCGGGGGGTACGAGCAGTACTTC	CASSPLGTSGGYEQYF
12	TRBD2	TRBV29-1	-	TRBJ2-7	TGCAGCGTAACTAGCGGGGGATACGAGCAGTACTTC	CSVTSGGYEQYF
13	-	TRBV7-3	-	TRBJ2-5	TGTGCCAGCAGCCCAACAGGACCAGGCGACCAGTACTTC	CASSPTGPGDQYF
13	-	TRBV30	-	TRBJ1-2	TGTGCCTGGAGTCTGGGTAAAGCCCGAGGCTACACCTTC	CAWSLGKARGYTF